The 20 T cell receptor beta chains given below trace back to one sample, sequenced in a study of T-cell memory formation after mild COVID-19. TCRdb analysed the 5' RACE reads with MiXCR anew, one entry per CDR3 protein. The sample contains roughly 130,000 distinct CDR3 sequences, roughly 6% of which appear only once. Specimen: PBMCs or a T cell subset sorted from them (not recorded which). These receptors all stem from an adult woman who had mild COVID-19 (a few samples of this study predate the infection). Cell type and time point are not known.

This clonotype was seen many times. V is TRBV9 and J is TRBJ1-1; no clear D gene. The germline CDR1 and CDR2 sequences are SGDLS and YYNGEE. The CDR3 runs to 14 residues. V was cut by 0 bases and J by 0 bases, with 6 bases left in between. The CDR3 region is CASSVGTLNTEAFF. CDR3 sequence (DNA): TGTGCCAGCAGCGTAGGCACATTGAACACTGAAGCTTTCTTT.

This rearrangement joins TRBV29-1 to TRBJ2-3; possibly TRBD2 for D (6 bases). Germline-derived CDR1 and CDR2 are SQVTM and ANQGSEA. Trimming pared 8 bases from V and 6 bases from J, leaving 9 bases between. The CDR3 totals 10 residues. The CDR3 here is CSCGGDTQYF. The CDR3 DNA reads TGCAGCTGTGGGGGGGATACGCAGTATTTT.

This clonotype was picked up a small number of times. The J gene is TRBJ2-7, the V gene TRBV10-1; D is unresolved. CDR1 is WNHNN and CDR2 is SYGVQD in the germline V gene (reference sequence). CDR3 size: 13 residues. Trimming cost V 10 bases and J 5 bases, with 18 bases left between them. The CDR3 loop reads CATARRTPDEQYF. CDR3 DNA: TGCGCCACTGCCAGGAGAACGCCCGACGAGCAGTACTTC.

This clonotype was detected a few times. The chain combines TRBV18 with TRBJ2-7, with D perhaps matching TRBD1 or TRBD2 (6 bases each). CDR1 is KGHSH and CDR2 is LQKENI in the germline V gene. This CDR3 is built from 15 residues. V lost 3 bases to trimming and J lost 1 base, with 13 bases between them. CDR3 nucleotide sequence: TGTGCCAGCTCACCCGTGGGGGGCAGGTCCTACGAGCAGTACTTC. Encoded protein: CASSPVGGRSYEQYF. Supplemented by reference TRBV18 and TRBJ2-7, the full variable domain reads NAGVMQNPRHLVRRRGQEARLRCSPMKGHSHVYWYRQLPEEGLKFMVYLQKENIIDESGMPKERFSAEFPKEGPSILRIQQVVRGDSAAYFCASSPVGGRSYEQYFGPGTRLTVT.

CDR3 region: CATSDLAQGGNYGYTF. CDR3 nucleotide sequence: TGTGCCACCAGTGATTTGGCACAGGGTGGAAACTATGGCTACACCTTC. The chain employs TRBV24-1 and TRBJ1-2; tentatively, D is TRBD1 (6 bases). The CDR3 has 16 amino acids. V was trimmed by 0 bases and J by 2 bases, leaving 12 bases between them. Looked up from germline, CDR1 is KGHDR and CDR2 is SFDVKD.

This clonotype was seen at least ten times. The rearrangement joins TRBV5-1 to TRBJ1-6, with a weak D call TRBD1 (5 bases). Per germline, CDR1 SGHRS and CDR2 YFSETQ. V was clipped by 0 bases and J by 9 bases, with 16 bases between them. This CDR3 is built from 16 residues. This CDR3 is CASSLDPDLGRSPLHF. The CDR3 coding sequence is TGCGCCAGCAGCTTGGATCCAGACTTGGGGCGTTCACCCCTCCACTTT.

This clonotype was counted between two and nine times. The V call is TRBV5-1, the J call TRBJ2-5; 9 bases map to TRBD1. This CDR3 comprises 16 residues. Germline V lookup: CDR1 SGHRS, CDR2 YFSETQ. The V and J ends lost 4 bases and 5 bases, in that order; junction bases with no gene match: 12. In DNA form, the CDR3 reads TGCGCCAGCAGCCGCGCCGAAACCGGGACAGGGGAGACCCAGTACTTC. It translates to CASSRAETGTGETQYF.

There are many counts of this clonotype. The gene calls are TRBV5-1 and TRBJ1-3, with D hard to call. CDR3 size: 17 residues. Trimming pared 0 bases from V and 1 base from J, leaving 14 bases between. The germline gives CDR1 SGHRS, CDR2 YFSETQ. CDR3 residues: CASSLAAAGSSGNTIYF. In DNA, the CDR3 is TGCGCCAGCAGCTTGGCCGCGGCAGGATCATCTGGAAACACCATATATTTT. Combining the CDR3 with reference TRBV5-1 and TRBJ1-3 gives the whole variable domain KAGVTQTPRYLIKTRGQQVTLSCSPISGHRSVSWYQQTPGQGLQFLFEYFSETQRNKGNFPGRFSGRQFSNSRSEMNVSTLELGDSALYLCASSLAAAGSSGNTIYFGEGSWLTVV.

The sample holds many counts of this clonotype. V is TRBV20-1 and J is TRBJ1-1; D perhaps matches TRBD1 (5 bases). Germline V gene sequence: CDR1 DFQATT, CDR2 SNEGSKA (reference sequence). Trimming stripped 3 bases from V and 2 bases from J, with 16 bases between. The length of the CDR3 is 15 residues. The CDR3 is CSASPRRGENTEAFF. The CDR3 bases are TGCAGTGCTAGCCCGCGACGGGGGGAAAACACTGAAGCTTTCTTT.

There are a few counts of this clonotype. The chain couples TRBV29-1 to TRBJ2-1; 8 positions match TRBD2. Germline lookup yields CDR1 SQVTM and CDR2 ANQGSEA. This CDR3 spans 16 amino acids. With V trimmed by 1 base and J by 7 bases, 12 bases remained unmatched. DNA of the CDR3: TGCAGCGTTGAAGGGACGGGGGGGGCCAGGACAAATGAGCAGTTCTTC. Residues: CSVEGTGGARTNEQFF.

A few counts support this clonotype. CDR3 region: CAGSQGPNEQFF. CDR3 nucleotides: TGTGCCGGATCCCAGGGCCCCAATGAGCAGTTCTTC. The V gene is TRBV7-9, the J gene TRBJ2-1, with a possible D match to TRBD1 (5 bases). There are 12 residues in the CDR3. Germline CDR1 and CDR2: SEHNR and FQNEAQ (reference sequence). V shed 11 bases and J shed 6 bases, with 14 bases lying between them. Combining the CDR3 with reference TRBV7-9 and TRBJ2-1 gives the whole variable domain DTGVSQNPRHKITKRGQNVTFRCDPISEHNRLYWYRQTLGQGPEFLTYFQNEAQLEKSRLLSDRFSAERPKGSFSTLEIQRTEQGDSAMYLCAGSQGPNEQFFGPGTRLTVL.

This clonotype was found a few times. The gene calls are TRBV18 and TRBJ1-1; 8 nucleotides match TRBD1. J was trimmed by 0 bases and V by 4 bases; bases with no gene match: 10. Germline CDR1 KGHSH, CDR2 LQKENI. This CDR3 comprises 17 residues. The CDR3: CASSRRQGLAMNTEAFF. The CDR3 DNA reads TGTGCCAGCTCACGGAGACAGGGGTTGGCCATGAACACTGAAGCTTTCTTT.

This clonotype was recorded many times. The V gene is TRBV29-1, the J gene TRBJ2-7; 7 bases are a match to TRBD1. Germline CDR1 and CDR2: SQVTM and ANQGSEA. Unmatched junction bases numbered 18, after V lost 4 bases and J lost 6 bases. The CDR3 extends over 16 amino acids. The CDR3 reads CSVGRGGMGAGGEQYF. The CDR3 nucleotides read TGCAGCGTTGGACGCGGCGGCATGGGGGCAGGGGGCGAGCAGTACTTC.

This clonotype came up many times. The CDR3 region is CATSRDSGAGELFF. The CDR3 nucleotides are TGTGCCACCAGCAGAGATAGCGGGGCCGGGGAGCTGTTTTTT. V and J are TRBV15 and TRBJ2-2; 8 bases map to TRBD2. The CDR3 is 14 amino acids. Per germline, CDR1 LNHNV and CDR2 YYDKDF (reference sequence). J gave up 6 bases and V 0 bases, and 0 bases lay outside the gene matches.

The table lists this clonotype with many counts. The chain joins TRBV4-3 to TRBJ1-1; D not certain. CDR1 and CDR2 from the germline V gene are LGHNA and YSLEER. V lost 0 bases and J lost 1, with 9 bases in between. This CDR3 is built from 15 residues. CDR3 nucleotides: TGCGCCAGCAGCCAAGACCCATTGGGGAACACTGAAGCTTTCTTT. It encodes CASSQDPLGNTEAFF.

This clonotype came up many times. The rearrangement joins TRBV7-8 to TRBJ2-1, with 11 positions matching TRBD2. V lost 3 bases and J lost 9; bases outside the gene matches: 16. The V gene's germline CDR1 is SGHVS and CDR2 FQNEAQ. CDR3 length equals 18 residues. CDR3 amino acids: CASSFLEGGTSGRGEQFF. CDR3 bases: TGTGCCAGCAGCTTCCTAGAGGGGGGGACTAGCGGCAGGGGTGAGCAGTTCTTC. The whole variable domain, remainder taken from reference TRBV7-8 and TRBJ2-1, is GAGVSQSPRYKVAKRGQDVALRCDPISGHVSLFWYQQALGQGPEFLTYFQNEAQLDKSGLPSDRFFAERPEGSVSTLKIQRTQQEDSAVYLCASSFLEGGTSGRGEQFFGPGTRLTVL.

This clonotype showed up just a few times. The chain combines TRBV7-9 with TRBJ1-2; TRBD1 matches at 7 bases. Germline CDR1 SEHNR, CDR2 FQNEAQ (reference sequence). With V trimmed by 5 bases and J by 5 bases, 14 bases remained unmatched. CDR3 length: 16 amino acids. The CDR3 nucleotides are TGTGCCAGCAGCCCCCAGGGGGGTACCCCTTCTTATGGCTACACCTTC. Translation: CASSPQGGTPSYGYTF.

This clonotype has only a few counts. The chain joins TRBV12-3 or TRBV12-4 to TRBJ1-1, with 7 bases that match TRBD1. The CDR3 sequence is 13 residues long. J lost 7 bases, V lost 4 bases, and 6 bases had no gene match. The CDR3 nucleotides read TGTGCCAGCAGTTGGAAAGACAGGGTTGAAGCTTTCTTT. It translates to CASSWKDRVEAFF.

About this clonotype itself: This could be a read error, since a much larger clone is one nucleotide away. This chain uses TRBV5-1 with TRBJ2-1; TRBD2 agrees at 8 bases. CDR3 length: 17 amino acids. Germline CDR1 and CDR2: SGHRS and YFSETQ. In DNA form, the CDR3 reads TGCGACAGCAGCCCGGCTGGGATAGCGGGGTCTTTCAATGAGCAGTTCTTC. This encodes CDSSPAGIAGSFNEQFF.

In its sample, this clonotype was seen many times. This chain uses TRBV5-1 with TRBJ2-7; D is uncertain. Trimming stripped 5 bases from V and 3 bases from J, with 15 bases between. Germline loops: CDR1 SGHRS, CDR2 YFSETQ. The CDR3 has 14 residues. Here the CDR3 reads CASSYVGPLYEQYF. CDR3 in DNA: TGCGCCAGCAGTTACGTGGGTCCTCTCTACGAGCAGTACTTC.